The 19 T cell receptor beta chains reported below all come from one sample, sequenced in a study of regulatory T cells in long-lasting Graves disease. Time point of the sample: persistent/refractory GD, antithyroid drugs over 5 years with positive TRAb. With RNA extracted from PBMCs as input, the TCR library was made. CDR3 regions were amplified by Arm-PCR using iRepertoire HTBI primers to build TCR beta libraries. MiXCR was run by TCRdb on the multiplex PCR reads, yielding one entry per CDR3 protein. The profile shows 650,000 to 850,000 distinct CDR3 sequences, around 30% of them singletons. Source: peripheral blood mononuclear cells (PBMCs), taken when the disease was refractory, from a patient treated with antithyroid drugs. These receptors came from a female donor with Graves disease.

The rearrangement uses TRBV28 and TRBJ1-1; TRBD1 aligns across 8 bases. The germline CDR1 and CDR2 sequences are MDHEN and SYDVKM. The CDR3 contains 17 residues. J gave up 2 bases and V 7 bases, and 15 bases lay outside the gene matches. Written as DNA, the CDR3 is TGTGCCAGCACCTCTCTGCCGAGACAGGGGAAAAACACTGAAGCTTTCTTT. This gives the protein CASTSLPRQGKNTEAFF.

The chain has TRBV19 and TRBJ1-5; 7 bases line up with TRBD1. V dropped 5 bases and J dropped 3; count of bases not matched to a gene: 10. This CDR3 spans 16 amino acids. CDR1 LNHDA and CDR2 SQIVND come from the germline V gene (reference sequence). The CDR3 loop is CASSPPQGEVNQPQHF. For the CDR3, the DNA is TGTGCCAGTAGTCCCCCCCAGGGGGAGGTCAATCAGCCCCAGCATTTT.

This clonotype appeared many times. The chain joins TRBV6-1 to TRBJ1-2; tentatively, D is TRBD1 (5 bases). V lost 8 bases and J lost 3, with 16 bases in between. This CDR3 spans 14 amino acids. Germline CDR1 reads MNHNS; CDR2 reads SASEGT. CDR3 nucleotides: TGTGCCAGCGAGGACAAGCTAACTCACTATGGCTACACCTTC. As protein: CASEDKLTHYGYTF.

The V gene is TRBV29-1, the J gene TRBJ1-5, with a weak D call TRBD1 (5 bases). Germline-derived CDR1 and CDR2 are SQVTM and ANQGSEA. This CDR3 contains 14 residues. Trimming left V 5 bases short and J 1 base short, with 12 bases between. CDR3 DNA sequence: TGCAGCGTTTGTGCAGACAGCAGCAATCAGCCCCAGCATTTT. Amino acid sequence: CSVCADSSNQPQHF. The full variable domain, completed using reference TRBV29-1 and TRBJ1-5, is SAVISQKPSRDICQRGTSLTIQCQVDSQVTMMFWYRQQPGQSLTLIATANQGSEATYESGFVIDKFPISRPNLTFSTLTVSNMSPEDSSIYLCSVCADSSNQPQHFGDGTRLSIL.

This clonotype was picked up a small number of times. V is TRBV29-1 and J is TRBJ2-7; D ambiguous. The V gene's germline CDR1 is SQVTM and CDR2 ANQGSEA. This CDR3 spans 12 amino acids. V was cut by 6 bases and J by 6 bases, with 15 bases left in between. In DNA, the CDR3 is TGCAGCGTCTCAGAACCCCTAGGCGAGCAGTACTTC. Amino acids: CSVSEPLGEQYF.

This clonotype was observed a few times. The gene calls are TRBV10-3 and TRBJ2-4; D gene ambiguous. The CDR3 length is 15 residues. Per germline, CDR1 ENHRY and CDR2 SYGVKD. V was cut by 2 bases and J by 0 bases, with 8 bases left in between. The CDR3 loop reads CAISEKAVAKNIQYF. CDR3 sequence (DNA): TGTGCCATCAGTGAGAAAGCAGTAGCCAAAAACATTCAGTACTTC.

This clonotype was counted only a few times. This chain uses TRBV5-5 with TRBJ2-5, with a possible D match to TRBD2 (6 bases). Germline-derived CDR1 and CDR2 are SGHKS and YYEKEE (reference sequence). Trimming stripped 1 base from V and 5 bases from J, with 12 bases between. This CDR3 is built from 14 residues. For the CDR3, the DNA is TGTGCCAGCAGCTTGTTAGGGACTCGGGAGACCCAGTACTTC. Translating gives CASSLLGTRETQYF.

CDR3 coding DNA: TGTGCCAGCAGTTCCTTAAACCCGGGACACCAGTACTTC. It specifies CASSSLNPGHQYF. The chain links TRBV6-5 to TRBJ2-4, with a weak D call TRBD1 (6 bases). Trimming shortened V by 4 bases and J by 13 bases, and 17 bases separated the two germline ends. Germline V gene data show CDR1 as MNHEY and CDR2 as SVGAGI. The CDR3 is made up of 13 amino acids.

This rearrangement joins TRBV7-3 to TRBJ2-4, with TRBD2 matching over 8 bases. This CDR3 is built from 17 residues. CDR1 is SGHTA and CDR2 is FQGTGA in the germline V gene. J was trimmed by 0 bases and V by 1 base; bases with no gene match: 5. CDR3 nucleotides: TGTGCCAGCAGCTTAAGGCGGGAGGATCTAGCCAAAAACATTCAGTACTTC. As protein: CASSLRREDLAKNIQYF.

J is TRBJ1-5 and V is TRBV20-1; no clear D gene. Germline V gives CDR1 DFQATT, CDR2 SNEGSKA (reference sequence). V gave up 0 bases and J gave up 2 bases, with 5 bases separating them. This CDR3 contains 13 residues. CDR3 region: CSAREMGNQPQHF. The CDR3 DNA reads as TGCAGTGCTAGAGAGATGGGCAATCAGCCCCAGCATTTT.

This chain links TRBV6-9 with TRBJ1-5; the D gene is possibly TRBD1 (5 bases). This CDR3 region has 12 residues. Germline assignment: CDR1 MNHGY and CDR2 SVAAGI. Trimming stripped 4 bases from V and 11 bases from J, with 12 bases between. CDR3 coding DNA: TGTGCCAGCAGTTTTCCCGGGGCTGCCCAGCATTTT. Translating it yields CASSFPGAAQHF.

The rearrangement joins TRBV19 to TRBJ1-2, with 10 bases matching TRBD1. The CDR3 contains 15 residues. The J segment lost 3 bases and the V segment lost 4 bases, leaving 5 bases of the junction unmatched. From germline, CDR1 is LNHDA and CDR2 SQIVND (reference sequence). The DNA of the CDR3 is TGTGCCAGTAGTAACCGGGACAGGGGTGACTATGGCTACACCTTC. The encoded protein is CASSNRDRGDYGYTF.

J is TRBJ2-4 and V is TRBV5-1; perhaps D is TRBD1 or TRBD2 (5 bases each). This CDR3 region has 15 residues. The germline V gene has CDR1 SGHRS and CDR2 YFSETQ. The V and J ends lost 0 bases and 9 bases respectively, with 16 bases between them. The CDR3 coding sequence is TGCGCCAGCAGCTTGGGAGGCAGGGTGGAGGTCATTCAGTACTTC. Residues: CASSLGGRVEVIQYF.

This clonotype was recorded a few times. The chain uses TRBV6-1 and TRBJ2-7, with 9 bases fitting TRBD1. The CDR3 contains 15 residues. Trimming cost V 1 base and J 0 bases; bases outside gene matches: 1. CDR1 is MNHNS, CDR2 SASEGT, per germline. CDR3 nucleotide sequence: TGTGCCAGCAGTGAAGGGACAGGGGCCTCCTACGAGCAGTACTTC. Translated: CASSEGTGASYEQYF.

Comment on this clonotype: A read error may account for a junction end that differs from germline. The V and J genes are TRBV6-1 and TRBJ1-6; TRBD1 aligns across 8 bases. Germline CDR1 and CDR2: MNHNS and SASEGT. The CDR3 consists of 18 residues. CDR3 sequence (DNA): TGTACCAGCAGTGATTCGGACAGGGAGGGGTGGAGAAATTCACCCCTCCACTTT. It codes for CTSSDSDREGWRNSPLHF.

The table lists this clonotype with many counts. The rearrangement uses TRBV6-1 and TRBJ2-2; D call uncertain. The germline V and J ends were trimmed by 4 bases and 2 bases, with 8 bases remaining between them. CDR3 length equals 14 residues. The germline V gene has CDR1 MNHNS and CDR2 SASEGT. CDR3 protein: CASSALRNTGELFF. The CDR3 DNA follows: TGTGCCAGCAGTGCGTTGCGTAACACCGGGGAGCTGTTTTTT.

This clonotype was picked up a small number of times. J is TRBJ2-1 and V is TRBV3-1; 9 bases map to TRBD1. CDR1 and CDR2 (germline): LGHDT, YNNKEL (reference sequence). Germline trimming cut 5 bases from V and 5 bases from J; bases unmatched to any gene: 10. This CDR3 has 16 residues. The chain's CDR3 is CASSNNRGQGHNEQFF. The CDR3 DNA follows: TGTGCCAGCAGCAACAACAGGGGGCAAGGGCACAATGAGCAGTTCTTC.

The chain combines TRBV9 with TRBJ1-2; D ambiguous. V lost 0 bases and J lost 1, with 7 bases in between. The germline CDR1 and CDR2 sequences are SGDLS and YYNGEE. The CDR3 runs 14 residues. The DNA for the CDR3 is TGTGCCAGCAGCGTAGAAAGTGTTAACTATGGCTACACCTTC. Protein: CASSVESVNYGYTF.

The genes are TRBV19 and TRBJ1-2; 7 nucleotides agree with TRBD1. The trim removed 3 bases at V and 1 base at J, leaving 5 bases unmatched. This CDR3 contains 15 residues. The germline V gene has CDR1 LNHDA and CDR2 SQIVND (reference sequence). In DNA, the CDR3 is TGTGCCAGTAGTATCGGACAGGAGATTAACTATGGCTACACCTTC. As protein: CASSIGQEINYGYTF.